The rows below give T cell receptor beta chains drawn from one sample of a study of T cell repertoires in cytomegalovirus infection. From the reads, TCRdb called clonotypes with MiXCR, one entry per CDR3 protein. This sample has a few hundred thousand distinct CDR3 sequences; around 15% occur once, and the top ten carry 40% to 55%. Sequencing used CD8+ T cells from PBMCs. The receptors were sampled from a human donor in good health (CMV status not recorded). Some clones in this sample may be carry-over from other donors' samples. Each CDR3 is given with its conserved first and last residue. A D gene is named only where the DNA matches it firmly. Clone size appears in some rows only: once, few, many, or a class for an expanded clone.

J gene,V gene,D gene,clone size,CDR3 protein,CDR3 DNA
TRBJ2-5,TRBV5-1,TRBD1,few,CASSWGQGIAETQYF,TGCGCCAGCAGCTGGGGACAGGGGATAGCAGAGACCCAGTACTTC
TRBJ1-5,TRBV7-2,.,many,CASSLALALNQPQHF,TGTGCCAGCAGCTTAGCTTTGGCACTAAATCAGCCCCAGCATTTT
TRBJ1-5,TRBV3-1,.,.,CASSQDYSGNQPQHF,TGTGCCAGCAGCCAAGACTACAGTGGCAATCAGCCCCAGCATTTT
TRBJ1-5,TRBV6-1,.,.,CASRDPRVSGQPQHF,TGTGCCAGCAGGGATCCCAGGGTTTCGGGTCAGCCCCAGCATTTT
TRBJ2-3,TRBV5-6,TRBD2,few,CASSLGGLGTDTQYF,TGTGCCAGCAGCTTGGGAGGACTAGGCACAGATACGCAGTATTTT
TRBJ1-3,TRBV4-3,.,.,CASSQPGVGPLSSGNTIYF,TGCGCCAGCAGCCAACCCGGGGTAGGACCTCTAAGCTCTGGAAACACCATATATTTT
TRBJ1-6,TRBV11-2,.,few,CASKGEGMYSPLHF,TGTGCCAGCAAGGGGGAGGGGATGTATTCACCCCTCCACTTT
TRBJ2-3,TRBV29-1,TRBD2,.,CSASGGGRTNTQYF,TGCAGCGCCTCGGGAGGGGGACGCACAAATACGCAGTATTTT
TRBJ2-2,TRBV6-2/TRBV6-3,.,few,CATSGTLGEELFF,TGTGCCACTTCCGGGACTCTTGGGGAGGAGCTGTTTTTT
TRBJ2-3,TRBV6-5,.,few,CASSYDRTTDTQYF,TGTGCCAGCAGTTACGACCGGACGACAGATACGCAGTATTTT
TRBJ2-6,TRBV7-6,.,.,CASSPLASGANVLTF,TGTGCCAGCAGCCCGTTGGCGTCTGGGGCCAACGTCCTGACTTTC
TRBJ1-5,TRBV14,TRBD1,many,CASSTTGRRQPQHF,TGTGCCAGCAGCACGACAGGGCGTCGGCAGCCCCAGCATTTT